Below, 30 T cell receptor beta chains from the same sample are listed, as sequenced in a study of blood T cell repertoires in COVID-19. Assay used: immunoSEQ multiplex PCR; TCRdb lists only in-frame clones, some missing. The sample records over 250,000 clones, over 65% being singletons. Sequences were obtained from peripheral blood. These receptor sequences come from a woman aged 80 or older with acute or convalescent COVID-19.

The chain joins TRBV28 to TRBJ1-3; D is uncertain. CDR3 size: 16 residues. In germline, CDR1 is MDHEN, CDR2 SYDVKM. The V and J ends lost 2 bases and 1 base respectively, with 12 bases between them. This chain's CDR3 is CASSLLHGSSGNTIYF. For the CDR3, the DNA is TGTGCCAGCAGTTTACTCCACGGGTCTTCTGGAAACACCATATATTTT.

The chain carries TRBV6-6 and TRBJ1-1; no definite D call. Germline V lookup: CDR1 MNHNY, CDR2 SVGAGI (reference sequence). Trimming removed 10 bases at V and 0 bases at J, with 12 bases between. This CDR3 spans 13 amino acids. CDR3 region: CAIGSGMNTEAFF. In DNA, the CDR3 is TGTGCCATCGGCTCAGGCATGAACACTGAAGCTTTCTTT.

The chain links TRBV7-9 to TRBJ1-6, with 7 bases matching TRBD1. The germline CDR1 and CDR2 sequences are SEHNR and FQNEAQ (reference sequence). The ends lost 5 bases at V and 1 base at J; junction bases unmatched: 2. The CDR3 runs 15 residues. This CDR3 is CASSNRGSYNSPLHF. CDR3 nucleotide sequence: TGTGCCAGCAGCAACAGGGGTTCCTATAATTCACCCCTCCACTTT.

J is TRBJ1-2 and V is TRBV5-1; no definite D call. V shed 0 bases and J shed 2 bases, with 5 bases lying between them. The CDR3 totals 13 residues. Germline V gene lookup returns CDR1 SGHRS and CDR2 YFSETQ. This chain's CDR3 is CASSLDENYGYTF. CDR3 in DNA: TGCGCCAGCAGCTTGGACGAGAACTATGGCTACACCTTC.

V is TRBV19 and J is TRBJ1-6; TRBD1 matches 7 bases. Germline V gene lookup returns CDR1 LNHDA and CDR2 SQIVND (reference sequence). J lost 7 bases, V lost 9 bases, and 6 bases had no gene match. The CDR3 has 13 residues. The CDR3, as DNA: TGTGCCAGCGGACAGGTTCACAATTCACCCCTCCACTTT. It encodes CASGQVHNSPLHF.

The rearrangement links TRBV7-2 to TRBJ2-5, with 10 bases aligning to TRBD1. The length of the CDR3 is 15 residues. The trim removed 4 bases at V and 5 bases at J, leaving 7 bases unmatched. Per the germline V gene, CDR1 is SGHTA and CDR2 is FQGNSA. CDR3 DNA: TGTGCCAGCAGCTCCCCCGGGACAGGGGAGGAGACCCAGTACTTC. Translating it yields CASSSPGTGEETQYF.

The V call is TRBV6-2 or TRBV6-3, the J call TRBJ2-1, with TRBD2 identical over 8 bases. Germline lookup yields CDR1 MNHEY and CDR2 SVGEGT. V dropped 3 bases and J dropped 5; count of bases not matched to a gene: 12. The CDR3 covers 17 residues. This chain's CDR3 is CASSYFLGGVSNNEQFF. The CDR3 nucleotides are TGTGCCAGCAGTTATTTCCTCGGGGGGGTGTCAAACAATGAGCAGTTCTTC.

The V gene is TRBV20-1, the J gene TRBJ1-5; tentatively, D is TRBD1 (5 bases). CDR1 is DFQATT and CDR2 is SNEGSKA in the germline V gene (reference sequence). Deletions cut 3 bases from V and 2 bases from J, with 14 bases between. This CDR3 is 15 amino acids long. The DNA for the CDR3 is TGCAGTGCTAGTTTCCAGGGCTCGGGCAATCAGCCCCAGCATTTT. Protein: CSASFQGSGNQPQHF.

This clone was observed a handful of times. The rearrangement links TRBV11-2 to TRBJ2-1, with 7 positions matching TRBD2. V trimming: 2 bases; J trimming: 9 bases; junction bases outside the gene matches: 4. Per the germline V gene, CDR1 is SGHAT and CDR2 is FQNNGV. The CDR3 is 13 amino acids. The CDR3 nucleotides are TGTGCCAGCAGCTTATCCGCGGGGGTTGAGCAGTTCTTC. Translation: CASSLSAGVEQFF.

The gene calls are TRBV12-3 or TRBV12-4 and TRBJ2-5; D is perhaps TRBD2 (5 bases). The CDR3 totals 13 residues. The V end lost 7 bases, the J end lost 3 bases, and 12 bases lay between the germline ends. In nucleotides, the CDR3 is TGTGCCAGCAAGAGGGATTCGGAAGAGACCCAGTACTTC. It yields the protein CASKRDSEETQYF.

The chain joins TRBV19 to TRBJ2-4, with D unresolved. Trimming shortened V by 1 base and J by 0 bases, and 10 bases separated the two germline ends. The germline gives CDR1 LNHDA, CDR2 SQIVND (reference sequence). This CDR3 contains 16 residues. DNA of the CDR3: TGTGCCAGTAGTATAGGGCAGTCCATAGCCAAAAACATTCAGTACTTC. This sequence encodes CASSIGQSIAKNIQYF.

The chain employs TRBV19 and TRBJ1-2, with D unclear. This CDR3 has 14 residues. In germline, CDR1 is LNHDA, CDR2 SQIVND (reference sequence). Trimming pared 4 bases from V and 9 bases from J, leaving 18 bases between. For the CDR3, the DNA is TGTGCCAGTAGTACCGCCTACACGGGTCGGAGCTACACCTTC. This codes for CASSTAYTGRSYTF.

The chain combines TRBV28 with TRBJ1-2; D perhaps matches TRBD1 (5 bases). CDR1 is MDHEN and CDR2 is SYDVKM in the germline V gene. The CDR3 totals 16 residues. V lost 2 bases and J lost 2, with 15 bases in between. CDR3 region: CASSLNGPGQNYGYTF. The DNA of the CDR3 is TGTGCCAGCAGTTTAAATGGGCCAGGGCAAAACTATGGCTACACCTTC.

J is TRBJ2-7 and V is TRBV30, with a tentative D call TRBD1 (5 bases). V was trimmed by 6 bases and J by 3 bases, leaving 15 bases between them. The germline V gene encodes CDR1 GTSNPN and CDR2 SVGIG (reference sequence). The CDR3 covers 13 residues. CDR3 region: CACSPGHLYEQYF. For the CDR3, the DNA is TGTGCCTGTTCACCCGGACATCTCTACGAGCAGTACTTC.

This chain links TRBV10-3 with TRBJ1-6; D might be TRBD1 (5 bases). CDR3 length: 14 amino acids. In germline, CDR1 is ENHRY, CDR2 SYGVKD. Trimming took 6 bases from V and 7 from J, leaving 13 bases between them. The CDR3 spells CAISAGTRNSPLHF. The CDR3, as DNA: TGTGCCATCAGCGCCGGGACTAGGAATTCACCCCTCCACTTT.

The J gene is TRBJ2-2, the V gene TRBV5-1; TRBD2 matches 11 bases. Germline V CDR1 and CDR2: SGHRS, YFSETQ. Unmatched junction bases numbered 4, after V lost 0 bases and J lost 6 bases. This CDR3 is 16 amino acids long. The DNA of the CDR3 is TGCGCCAGCAGCTTGGTAGCGGGGGGGCCCCCCGGGGAGCTGTTTTTT. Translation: CASSLVAGGPPGELFF. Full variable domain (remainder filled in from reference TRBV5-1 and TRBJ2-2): KAGVTQTPRYLIKTRGQQVTLSCSPISGHRSVSWYQQTPGQGLQFLFEYFSETQRNKGNFPGRFSGRQFSNSRSEMNVSTLELGDSALYLCASSLVAGGPPGELFFGEGSRLTVL.

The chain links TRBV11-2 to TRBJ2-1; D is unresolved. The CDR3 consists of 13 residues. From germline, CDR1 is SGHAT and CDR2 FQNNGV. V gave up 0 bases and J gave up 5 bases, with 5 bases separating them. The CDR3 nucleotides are TGTGCCAGCAGCTTAGAGGCCCACAATGAGCAGTTCTTC. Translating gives CASSLEAHNEQFF.

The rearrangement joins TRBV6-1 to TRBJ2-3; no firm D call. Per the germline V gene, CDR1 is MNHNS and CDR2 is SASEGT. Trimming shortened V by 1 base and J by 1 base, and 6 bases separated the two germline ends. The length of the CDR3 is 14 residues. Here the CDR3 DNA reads TGTGCCAGCAGTGAAGGGCCCCGCACAGATACGCAGTATTTT. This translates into CASSEGPRTDTQYF.

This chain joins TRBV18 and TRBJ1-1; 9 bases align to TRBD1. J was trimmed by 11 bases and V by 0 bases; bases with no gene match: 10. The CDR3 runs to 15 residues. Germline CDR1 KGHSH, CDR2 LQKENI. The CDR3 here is CASSPPSRDRVSAFF. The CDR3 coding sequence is TGTGCCAGCTCACCACCGTCCCGGGACAGGGTTAGTGCTTTCTTT. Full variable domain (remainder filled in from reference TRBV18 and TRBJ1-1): NAGVMQNPRHLVRRRGQEARLRCSPMKGHSHVYWYRQLPEEGLKFMVYLQKENIIDESGMPKERFSAEFPKEGPSILRIQQVVRGDSAAYFCASSPPSRDRVSAFFGQGTRLTVV.

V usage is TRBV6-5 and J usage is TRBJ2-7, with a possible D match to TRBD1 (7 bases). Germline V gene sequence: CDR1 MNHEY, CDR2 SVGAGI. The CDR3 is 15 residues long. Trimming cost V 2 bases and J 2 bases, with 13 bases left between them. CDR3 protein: CASSYAAGGTYEQYF. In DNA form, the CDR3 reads TGTGCCAGCAGTTACGCGGCAGGGGGGACCTACGAGCAGTACTTC.

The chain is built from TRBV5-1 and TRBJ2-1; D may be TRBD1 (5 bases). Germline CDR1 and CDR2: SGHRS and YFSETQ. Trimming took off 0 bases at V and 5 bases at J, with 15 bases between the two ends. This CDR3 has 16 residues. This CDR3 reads CASSLGPGAPNNEQFF. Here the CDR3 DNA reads TGCGCCAGCAGCTTGGGGCCTGGGGCTCCGAACAATGAGCAGTTCTTC.

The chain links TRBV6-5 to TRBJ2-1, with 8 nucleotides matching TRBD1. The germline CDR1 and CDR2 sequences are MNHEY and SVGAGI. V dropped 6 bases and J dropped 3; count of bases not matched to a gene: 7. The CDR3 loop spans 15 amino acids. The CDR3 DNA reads TGTGCCAGCAGCAAGGAACAGGGGGGCTACAATGAGCAGTTCTTC. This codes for CASSKEQGGYNEQFF.

For the CDR3, the DNA is TGTGCCAGCAGCGTAGGGGGTAGCGGGGGCCAAGAGACCCAGTACTTC. Protein: CASSVGGSGGQETQYF. The chain has TRBV9 and TRBJ2-5; 9 bases line up with TRBD2. This CDR3 spans 16 amino acids. Germline CDR1 SGDLS, CDR2 YYNGEE. After removal of 0 bases from V and 1 base from J, the junction contained 4 bases not matched to a gene. Full variable domain (missing parts from reference TRBV9 and TRBJ2-5): DSGVTQTPKHLITATGQRVTLRCSPRSGDLSVYWYQQSLDQGLQFLIQYYNGEERAKGNILERFSAQQFPDLHSELNLSSLELGDSALYFCASSVGGSGGQETQYFGPGTRLLVL.

Here the CDR3 reads CASSLGSAGPYGYTF. CDR3 bases: TGTGCCAGCAGCTTGGGGTCGGCAGGGCCTTATGGCTACACCTTC. The chain carries TRBV5-6 and TRBJ1-2; D might be TRBD1 (5 bases). The CDR3 is 15 amino acids. V was shortened by 0 bases and J by 5 bases, with 14 bases between the two germline ends. Germline loops: CDR1 SGHDT, CDR2 YYEEEE.

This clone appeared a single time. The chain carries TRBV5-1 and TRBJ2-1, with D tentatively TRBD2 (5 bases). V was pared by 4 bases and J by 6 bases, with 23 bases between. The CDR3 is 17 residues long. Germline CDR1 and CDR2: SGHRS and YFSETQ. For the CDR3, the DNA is TGCGCCAGCAGCCCCAGGTACACTAGTACACGGCCCAATGAGCAGTTCTTC. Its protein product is CASSPRYTSTRPNEQFF.

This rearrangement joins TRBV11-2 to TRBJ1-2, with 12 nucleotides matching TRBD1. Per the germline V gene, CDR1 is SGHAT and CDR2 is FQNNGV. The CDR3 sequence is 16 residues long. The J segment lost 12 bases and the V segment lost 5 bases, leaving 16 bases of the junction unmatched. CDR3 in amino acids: CASSLGGTGGESRHTF. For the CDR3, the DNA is TGTGCCAGCAGCCTTGGGGGGACAGGGGGCGAATCACGGCACACCTTC.

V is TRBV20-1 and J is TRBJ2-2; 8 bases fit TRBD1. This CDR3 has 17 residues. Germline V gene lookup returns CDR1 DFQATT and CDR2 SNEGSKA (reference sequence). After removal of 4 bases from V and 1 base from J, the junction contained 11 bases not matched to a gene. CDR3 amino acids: CSAIDAGGVGNTGELFF. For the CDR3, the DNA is TGCAGTGCTATTGATGCAGGGGGCGTGGGGAACACCGGGGAGCTGTTTTTT.

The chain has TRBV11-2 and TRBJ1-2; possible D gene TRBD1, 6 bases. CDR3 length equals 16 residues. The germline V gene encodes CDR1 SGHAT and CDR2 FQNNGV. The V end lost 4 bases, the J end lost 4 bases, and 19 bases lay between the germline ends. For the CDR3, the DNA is TGTGCCAGCAGCTCTTCCACAGGGTTTCGTGGCTATGGCTACACCTTC. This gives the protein CASSSSTGFRGYGYTF.

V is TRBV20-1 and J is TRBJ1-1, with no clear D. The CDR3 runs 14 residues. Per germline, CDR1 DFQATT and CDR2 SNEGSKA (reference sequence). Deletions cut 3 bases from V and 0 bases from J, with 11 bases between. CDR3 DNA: TGCAGTGCTAGTTTCGGCGGGATGAACACTGAAGCTTTCTTT. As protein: CSASFGGMNTEAFF.

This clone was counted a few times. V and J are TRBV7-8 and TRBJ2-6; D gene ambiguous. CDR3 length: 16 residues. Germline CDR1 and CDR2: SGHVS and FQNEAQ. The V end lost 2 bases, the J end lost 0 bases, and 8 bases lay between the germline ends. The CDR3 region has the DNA TGTGCCAGCAGCTTATCTCGAGGCTCTGGGGCCAACGTCCTGACTTTC. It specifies CASSLSRGSGANVLTF.